This TCR beta chain was sequenced for a study of T cells in Graves' hyperthyroidism and ophthalmopathy. Notes on the study in general: The model anticipated ophthalmopathy a median around six months pre-onset.

TCR beta CDR3 region amplification was performed from RNA transcripts. Primed by the HTBI set, a first-round RT-PCR was run on the TCR CDR3. TCRdb re-called the multiplex PCR reads with MiXCR, one entry per CDR3 protein. The data show roughly 500,000 distinct CDR3 sequences, approximately 49% seen once. A remark on this clonotype: Its antigen is as yet unknown.

Clinical symptoms, serum thyroxine, TRAb, thyroid ultrasound and orbital computed tomography established diagnosis. Germline lookup yields CDR1 SGDLS and CDR2 YYNGEE. V lost 7 bases to trimming and J lost 5 bases; unmatched junction nucleotides: 8. The CDR3 length is 14 residues. This TCR was sampled from an adult woman with Graves' disease, either hyperthyroidism or ophthalmopathy (not recorded which). Material for sequencing was peripheral blood or thyroid tissue (not recorded which). The rearrangement joins TRBV9 to TRBJ2-7; 11 nucleotides align to TRBD1. In DNA form, the CDR3 reads TGTGCCAGCTCACAAACGGGACAGGGGGACGAGCAGTACTTC. It specifies CASSQTGQGDEQYF.